The rows below give T cell receptor beta chains drawn from one sample of a study of CD8+ T cells in alopecia areata. The method was immunoSEQ multiplex PCR; TCRdb's version includes in-frame clones alone and lacks a portion of them. This table holds 120,000 or so clones, around 60% found once. The sequences come from CD4+ T cells sorted from blood, collected at week 4, from a patient treated with tofacitinib. Receptor source: a human donor with alopecia areata. Both conserved end residues are part of each CDR3. A D gene is named only where the DNA matches it firmly. Rows may omit the clone size; those that give it use once, few, many or a size class.

J,V,size,D,CDR3,DNA
TRBJ2-5,TRBV9,once,NA,CASSVDPGRQETQYF,TGTGCCAGCAGCGTAGACCCGGGGAGGCAAGAGACCCAGTACTTC
TRBJ1-1,TRBV28,NA,NA,CASYRSAGGGRTEAFF,TGTGCCAGCTATAGGTCGGCAGGCGGAGGAAGGACTGAAGCTTTCTTT
TRBJ1-5,TRBV7-2,few,NA,CASSPLQRQPQHF,TGTGCCAGCAGCCCATTACAGCGTCAGCCCCAGCATTTT
TRBJ2-3,TRBV5-4,NA,NA,CASSPDSTDTQYF,TGTGCCAGCAGCCCAGATAGCACAGATACGCAGTATTTT
TRBJ2-1,TRBV7-2,few,NA,CASSSTTGRDEQFF,TGTGCCAGCAGCTCGACGACGGGCAGGGATGAGCAGTTCTTC
TRBJ2-3,TRBV6-6,NA,NA,CASRPGQITSTDTQYF,TGTGCCAGCAGACCCGGACAGATTACTAGCACAGATACGCAGTATTTT
TRBJ1-5,TRBV7-2,NA,NA,CARDRWCGKSF,TGTGCCAGGGACAGATGGTGTGGTAAGAGCTTT
TRBJ1-1,TRBV6-5,few,NA,CASSYSNRDLNTEAFF,TGTGCCAGCAGTTACTCAAACCGGGACTTGAACACTGAAGCTTTCTTT
TRBJ2-5,TRBV29-1,few,NA,CSVGSGGGANQETQYF,TGCAGCGTTGGATCCGGTGGCGGGGCCAATCAAGAGACCCAGTACTTC
TRBJ2-2,TRBV6-5,NA,TRBD2,CASSRGLAGNGELFF,TGTGCCAGCAGCCGTGGACTAGCAGGAAACGGGGAGCTGTTTTTT
TRBJ1-2,TRBV27,NA,TRBD1,CASGKQGKNYGYTF,TGTGCCAGCGGTAAACAGGGGAAAAACTATGGCTACACCTTC
TRBJ2-5,TRBV9,NA,NA,CASSAASGAGIQETQYF,TGTGCCAGCAGCGCAGCCAGTGGGGCGGGGATCCAAGAGACCCAGTACTTC
TRBJ2-2,TRBV29-1,few,NA,CSVKNAGELFF,TGCAGCGTTAAGAATGCTGGGGAGCTGTTTTTT
TRBJ2-1,TRBV14,few,NA,CASSHTRYEQFF,TGTGCCAGCAGCCATACGAGGTATGAGCAGTTCTTC
TRBJ2-3,TRBV4-1,few,NA,CASSQVIAATDTQYF,TGCGCCAGCAGCCAAGTAATAGCGGCTACAGATACGCAGTATTTT
TRBJ2-3,TRBV11-2,NA,NA,CASSLSDTQYF,TGTGCCAGCAGCTTATCAGATACGCAGTATTTT
TRBJ2-3,TRBV4-3,few,NA,CASSQRPSTDTQYF,TGCGCCAGCAGCCAGAGGCCTAGCACAGATACGCAGTATTTT
TRBJ2-1,TRBV18,NA,TRBD1,CASSLALGTAYNEQFF,TGTGCCAGCTCACTGGCCCTCGGGACAGCATACAATGAGCAGTTCTTC
TRBJ2-6,TRBV9,NA,NA,CASSVGRLSGANVLTF,TGTGCCAGCAGCGTAGGACGCCTCTCTGGGGCCAACGTCCTGACTTTC
TRBJ2-7,TRBV23-1,NA,NA,CASSQQGRGFDEQYF,TGCGCCAGCAGTCAACAGGGGCGTGGGTTCGACGAGCAGTACTTC
TRBJ2-1,TRBV18,NA,TRBD1,CASSPTGAYNEQFF,TGTGCCAGCTCACCAACAGGGGCCTACAATGAGCAGTTCTTC
TRBJ2-1,TRBV5-1,NA,TRBD1,CASSGDRGRNEQFF,TGCGCCAGCAGTGGAGACAGGGGACGCAATGAGCAGTTCTTC
TRBJ1-5,TRBV18,NA,NA,CASSPTREGSNQPQHF,TGTGCCAGCTCACCGACAAGGGAGGGGAGCAATCAGCCCCAGCATTTT
TRBJ2-7,TRBV27,NA,TRBD2,CASARTSLLEQYF,TGTGCCAGCGCCCGGACTAGTCTCCTCGAGCAGTACTTC
TRBJ2-5,TRBV7-2,few,NA,CASSPRGQETQYF,TGTGCCAGCAGCCCCAGAGGTCAGGAGACCCAGTACTTC
TRBJ2-1,TRBV29-1,NA,TRBD1,CSAMTGGSNEQFF,TGCAGCGCCATGACAGGGGGATCCAATGAGCAGTTCTTC
TRBJ2-7,TRBV9,NA,NA,CASSATPRTASYEQYF,TGTGCCAGCAGCGCTACCCCCAGGACCGCCTCCTACGAGCAGTACTTC
TRBJ2-7,TRBV30,NA,NA,CAWNPDYSYEQYF,TGTGCCTGGAATCCTGATTACTCCTACGAGCAGTACTTC
TRBJ2-5,TRBV20-1,NA,NA,CSASGETQYF,TGCAGTGCTAGTGGAGAGACCCAGTACTTC
TRBJ1-3,TRBV30,NA,NA,CAWRAGPGDTIYF,TGTGCCTGGAGGGCCGGGCCGGGGGACACCATATATTTT
TRBJ1-1,TRBV19,NA,NA,CASSSVREAFF,TGTGCCAGTAGTAGCGTCAGAGAAGCTTTCTTT
TRBJ1-4,TRBV5-4,NA,NA,CASSRQGEGEKLFF,TGTGCCAGCAGTCGTCAGGGTGAGGGCGAAAAACTGTTTTTT
TRBJ2-1,TRBV7-2,NA,NA,CASSPGPGDEQFF,TGTGCCAGCAGCCCGGGACCGGGGGATGAGCAGTTCTTC
TRBJ1-1,TRBV30,NA,TRBD1,CAWSHPDRVQEAFF,TGTGCCTGGAGTCACCCCGACAGGGTCCAGGAAGCTTTCTTT